This T cell receptor (beta chain) was obtained from a study of EBV T-cell therapy then PD-1 blockade in nasopharyngeal carcinoma. Comments on this clone: Its antigen is undetermined.

Generated by immunoSEQ multiplex PCR, the TCRdb table keeps only in-frame clones and is missing some. The sample lists about 14,000 clones; under 90% were seen once. CDR1 and CDR2 (germline): LGHNA, YSLEER. V lost 5 bases, J lost 1 base, and 8 bases lay in between. This CDR3 has 13 amino acids. The treatment here: AdE1-LMPpoly-expanded autologous EBV-specific T-cell therapy followed by anti-PD-1 nivolumab. The specimen comprised CD8+ T cells from blood, sampled around day 100 from a patient whose treatment included autologous EBV-specific T cells and nivolumab. This clonotype was obtained from a middle-aged man with nasopharyngeal carcinoma. The chain is built from TRBV4-3 and TRBJ1-1, with D hard to call. DNA of the CDR3: TGCGCCAGCAGCTATCGTACGAACACTGAAGCTTTCTTT. Translating gives CASSYRTNTEAFF.